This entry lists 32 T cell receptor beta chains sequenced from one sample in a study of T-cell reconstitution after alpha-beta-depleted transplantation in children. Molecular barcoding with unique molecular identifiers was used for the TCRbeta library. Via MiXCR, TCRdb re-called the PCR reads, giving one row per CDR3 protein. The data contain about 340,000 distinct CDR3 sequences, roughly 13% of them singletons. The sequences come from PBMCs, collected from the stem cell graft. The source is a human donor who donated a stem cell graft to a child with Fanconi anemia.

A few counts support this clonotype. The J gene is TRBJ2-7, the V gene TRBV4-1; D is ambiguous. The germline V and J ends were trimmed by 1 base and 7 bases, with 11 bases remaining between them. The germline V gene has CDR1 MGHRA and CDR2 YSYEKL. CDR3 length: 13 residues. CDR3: CASSQGGASEQYF. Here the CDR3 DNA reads TGCGCCAGCAGCCAAGGGGGTGCGAGTGAGCAGTACTTC.

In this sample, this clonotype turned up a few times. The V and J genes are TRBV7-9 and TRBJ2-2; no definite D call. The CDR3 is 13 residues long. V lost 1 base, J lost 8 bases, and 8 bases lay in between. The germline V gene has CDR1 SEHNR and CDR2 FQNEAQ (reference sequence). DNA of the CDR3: TGTGCCAGCAGCTTAGAGTTATCGGGGGAGCTGTTTTTT. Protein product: CASSLELSGELFF.

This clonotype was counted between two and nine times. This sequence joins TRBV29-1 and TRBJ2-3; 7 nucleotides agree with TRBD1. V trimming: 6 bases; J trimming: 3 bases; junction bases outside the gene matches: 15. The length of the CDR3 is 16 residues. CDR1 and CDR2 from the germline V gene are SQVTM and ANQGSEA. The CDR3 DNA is TGCAGCGTCCGAGGTCTACAGGGGTTGAGGACAGATACGCAGTATTTT. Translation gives CSVRGLQGLRTDTQYF.

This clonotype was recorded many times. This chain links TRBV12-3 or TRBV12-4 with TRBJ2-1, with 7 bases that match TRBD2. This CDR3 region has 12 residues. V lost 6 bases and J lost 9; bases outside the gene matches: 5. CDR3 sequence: CASSLGEGEQFF. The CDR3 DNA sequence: TGTGCCAGCAGCCTAGGGGAGGGTGAGCAGTTCTTC.

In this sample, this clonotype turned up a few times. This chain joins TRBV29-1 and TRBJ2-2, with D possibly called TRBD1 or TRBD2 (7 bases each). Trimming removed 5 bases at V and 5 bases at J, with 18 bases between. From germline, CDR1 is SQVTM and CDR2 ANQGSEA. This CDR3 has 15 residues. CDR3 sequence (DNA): TGCAGCGTTCAAAACCCAGGGGGGGTTACCGGGGAGCTGTTTTTT. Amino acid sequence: CSVQNPGGVTGELFF.

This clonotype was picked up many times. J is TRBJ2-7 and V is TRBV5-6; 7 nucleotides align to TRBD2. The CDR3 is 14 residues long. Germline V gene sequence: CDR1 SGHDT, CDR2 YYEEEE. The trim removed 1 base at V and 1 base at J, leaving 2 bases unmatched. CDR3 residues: CASSLMGGSYEQYF. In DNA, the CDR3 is TGTGCCAGCAGCTTGATGGGGGGGTCCTACGAGCAGTACTTC.

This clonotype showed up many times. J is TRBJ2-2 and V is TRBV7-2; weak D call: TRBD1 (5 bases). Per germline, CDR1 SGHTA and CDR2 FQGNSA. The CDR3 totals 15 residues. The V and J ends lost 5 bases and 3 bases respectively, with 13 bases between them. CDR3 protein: CASSRDRTDTGELFF. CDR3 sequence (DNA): TGTGCCAGCAGCCGAGACAGAACGGACACCGGGGAGCTGTTTTTT.

The CDR3 region has the DNA TGTGCCAGCTCACCAAAGGAACTGTTTTTT. This gives the protein CASSPKELFF. The V gene is TRBV18, the J gene TRBJ1-4, with D unclear. Germline loops: CDR1 KGHSH, CDR2 LQKENI. V was cut by 2 bases and J by 12 bases, with 4 bases left in between. This CDR3 contains 10 residues.

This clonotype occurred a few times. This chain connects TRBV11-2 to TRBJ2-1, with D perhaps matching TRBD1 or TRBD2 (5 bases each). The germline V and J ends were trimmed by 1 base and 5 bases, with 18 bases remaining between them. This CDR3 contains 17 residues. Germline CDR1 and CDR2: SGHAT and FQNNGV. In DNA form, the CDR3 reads TGTGCCAGCAGCTTAGTGAGGCTCGGGGCCGGGGACAATGAGCAGTTCTTC. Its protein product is CASSLVRLGAGDNEQFF.

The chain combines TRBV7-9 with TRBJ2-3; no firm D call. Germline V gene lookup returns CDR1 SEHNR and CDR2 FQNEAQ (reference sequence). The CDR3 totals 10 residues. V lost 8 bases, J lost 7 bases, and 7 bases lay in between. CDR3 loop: CASARNTQYF. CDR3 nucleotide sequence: TGTGCCAGCGCCAGAAATACGCAGTATTTT.

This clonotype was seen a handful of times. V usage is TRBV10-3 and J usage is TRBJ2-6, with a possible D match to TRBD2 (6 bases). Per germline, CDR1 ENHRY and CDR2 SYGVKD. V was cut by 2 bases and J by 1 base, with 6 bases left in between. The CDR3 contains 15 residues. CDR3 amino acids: CAISEGGSGANVLTF. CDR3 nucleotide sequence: TGTGCCATCAGTGAGGGGGGGTCTGGGGCCAACGTCCTGACTTTC.

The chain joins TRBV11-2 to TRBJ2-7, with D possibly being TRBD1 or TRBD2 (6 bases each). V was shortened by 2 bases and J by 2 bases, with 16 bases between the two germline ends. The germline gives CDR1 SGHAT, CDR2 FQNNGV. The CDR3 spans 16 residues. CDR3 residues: CASSLFSGARPYEQYF. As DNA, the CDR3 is TGTGCCAGCAGCTTATTTTCGGGGGCGCGGCCCTACGAGCAGTACTTC.

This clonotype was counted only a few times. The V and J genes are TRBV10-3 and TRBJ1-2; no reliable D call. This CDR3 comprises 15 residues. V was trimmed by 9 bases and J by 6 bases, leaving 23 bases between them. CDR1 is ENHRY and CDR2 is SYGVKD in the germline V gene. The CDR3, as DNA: TGTGCCATTCAGTCTGGAAGGGCAGTATTCGATGGCTACACCTTC. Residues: CAIQSGRAVFDGYTF.

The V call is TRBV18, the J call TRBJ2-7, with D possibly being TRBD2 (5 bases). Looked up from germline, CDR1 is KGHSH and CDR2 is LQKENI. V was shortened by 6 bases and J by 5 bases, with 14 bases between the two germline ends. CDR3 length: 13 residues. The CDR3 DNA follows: TGTGCCAGCTCCCGGGGATTCCCGGACGAGCAGTACGTC. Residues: CASSRGFPDEQYV.

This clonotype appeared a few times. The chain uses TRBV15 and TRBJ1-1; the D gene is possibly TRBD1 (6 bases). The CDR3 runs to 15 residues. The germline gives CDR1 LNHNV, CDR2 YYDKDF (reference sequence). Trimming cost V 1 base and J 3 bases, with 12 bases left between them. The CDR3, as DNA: TGTGCCACCAGCAGAGGGTCGGGGGCTGACACTGAAGCTTTCTTT. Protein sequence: CATSRGSGADTEAFF.

The CDR3 coding sequence is TGCGCCAGCAGCTTGGCCGTGGGGTCCTATGGCTACACCTTC. Translation gives CASSLAVGSYGYTF. This chain uses TRBV5-1 with TRBJ1-2; D uncertain. The ends were cut back, 0 bases at V and 4 bases at J, with 10 bases in the middle. The CDR3 runs to 14 residues. Per the germline V gene, CDR1 is SGHRS and CDR2 is YFSETQ.

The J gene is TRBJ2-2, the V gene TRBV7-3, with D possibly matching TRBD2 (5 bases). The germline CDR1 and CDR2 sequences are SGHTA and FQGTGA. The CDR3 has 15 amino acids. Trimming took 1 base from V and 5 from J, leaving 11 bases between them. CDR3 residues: CASSLMPGLTGELFF. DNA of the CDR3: TGTGCCAGCAGCTTAATGCCGGGATTGACCGGGGAGCTGTTTTTT.

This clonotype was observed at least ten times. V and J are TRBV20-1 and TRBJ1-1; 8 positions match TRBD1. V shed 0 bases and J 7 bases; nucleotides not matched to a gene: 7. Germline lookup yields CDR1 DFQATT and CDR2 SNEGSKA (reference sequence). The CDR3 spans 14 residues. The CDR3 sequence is CSARDLTGAGEAFF. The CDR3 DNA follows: TGCAGTGCTAGAGACCTGACAGGGGCAGGTGAAGCTTTCTTT.

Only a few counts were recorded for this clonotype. The CDR3 DNA reads TGCGCCAGCAGCTCCCCCGGGGGGGACTTTTATGGCTACACCTTC. Amino acids: CASSSPGGDFYGYTF. V gene TRBV5-1 combines with J gene TRBJ1-2; tentative D call: TRBD1 (5 bases). The V and J ends lost 3 bases and 5 bases respectively, with 17 bases between them. The CDR3 is 15 amino acids. In germline, CDR1 is SGHRS, CDR2 YFSETQ.

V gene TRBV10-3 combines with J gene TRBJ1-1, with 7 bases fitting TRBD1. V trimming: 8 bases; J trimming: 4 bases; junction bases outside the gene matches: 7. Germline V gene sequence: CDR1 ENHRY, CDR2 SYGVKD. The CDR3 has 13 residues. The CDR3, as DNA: TGTGCCATCGACCAAGGGGGCGGCACTGAAGCTTTCTTT. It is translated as CAIDQGGGTEAFF.

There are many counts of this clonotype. This CDR3 reads CSISRDRRGGELFF. The CDR3 DNA sequence: TGCAGCATTTCCAGGGATCGGAGGGGCGGGGAGCTGTTTTTT. V usage is TRBV29-1 and J usage is TRBJ2-2; tentative D call: TRBD2 (6 bases). CDR1 and CDR2 (germline): SQVTM, ANQGSEA. This CDR3 spans 14 amino acids. V gave up 8 bases and J gave up 7 bases, with 20 bases separating them.

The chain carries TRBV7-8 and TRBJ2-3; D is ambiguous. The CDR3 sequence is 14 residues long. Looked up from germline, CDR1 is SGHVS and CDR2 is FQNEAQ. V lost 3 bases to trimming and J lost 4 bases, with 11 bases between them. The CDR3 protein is CASSLLGPSDTQYF. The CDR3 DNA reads TGTGCCAGCAGCTTGCTTGGCCCCTCAGATACGCAGTATTTT.

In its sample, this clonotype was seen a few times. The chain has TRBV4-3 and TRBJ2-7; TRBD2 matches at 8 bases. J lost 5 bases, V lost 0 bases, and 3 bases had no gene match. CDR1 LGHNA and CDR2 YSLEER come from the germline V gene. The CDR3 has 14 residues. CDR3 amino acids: CASSQETRGDEQYF. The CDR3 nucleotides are TGCGCCAGCAGCCAAGAGACGCGGGGGGACGAGCAGTACTTC.

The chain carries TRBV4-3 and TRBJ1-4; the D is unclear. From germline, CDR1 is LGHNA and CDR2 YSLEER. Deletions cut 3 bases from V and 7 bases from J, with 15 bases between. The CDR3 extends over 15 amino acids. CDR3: CASSHVGDRGEKLFF. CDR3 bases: TGCGCCAGCAGCCACGTCGGAGATCGGGGTGAAAAACTGTTTTTT.

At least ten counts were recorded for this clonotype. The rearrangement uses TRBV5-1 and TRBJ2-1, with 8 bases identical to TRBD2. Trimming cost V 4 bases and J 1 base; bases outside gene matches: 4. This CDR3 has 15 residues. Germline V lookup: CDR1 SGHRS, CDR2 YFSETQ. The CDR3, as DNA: TGCGCCAGCAGCCCGGCGGGGGGTTCCTACAATGAGCAGTTCTTC. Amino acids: CASSPAGGSYNEQFF.

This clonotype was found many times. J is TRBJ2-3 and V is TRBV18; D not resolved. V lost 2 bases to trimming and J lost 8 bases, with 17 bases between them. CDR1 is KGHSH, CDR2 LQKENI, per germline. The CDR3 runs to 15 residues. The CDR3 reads CASSPARSNTGTQYF. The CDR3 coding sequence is TGTGCCAGCTCACCAGCACGTTCCAACACGGGTACGCAGTATTTT.

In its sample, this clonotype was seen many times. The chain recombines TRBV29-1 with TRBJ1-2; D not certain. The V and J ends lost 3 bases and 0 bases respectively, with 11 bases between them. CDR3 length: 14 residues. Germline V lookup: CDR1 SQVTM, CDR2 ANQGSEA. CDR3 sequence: CSVDHTEANYGYTF. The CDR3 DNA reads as TGCAGCGTTGATCACACTGAAGCTAACTATGGCTACACCTTC.

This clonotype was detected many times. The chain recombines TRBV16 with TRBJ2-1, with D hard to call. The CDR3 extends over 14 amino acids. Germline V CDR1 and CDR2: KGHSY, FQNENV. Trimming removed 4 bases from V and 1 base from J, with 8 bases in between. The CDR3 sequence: CASSPHQSYNEQFF. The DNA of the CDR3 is TGTGCCAGCAGCCCCCATCAATCCTACAATGAGCAGTTCTTC.

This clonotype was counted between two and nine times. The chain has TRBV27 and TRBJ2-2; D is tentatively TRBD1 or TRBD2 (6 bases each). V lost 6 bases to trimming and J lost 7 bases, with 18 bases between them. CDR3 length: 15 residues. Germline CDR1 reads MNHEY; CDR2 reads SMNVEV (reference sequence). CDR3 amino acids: CASRSLGGQDGELFF. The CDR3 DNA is TGTGCCAGCAGATCATTAGGGGGGCAAGACGGGGAGCTGTTTTTT.

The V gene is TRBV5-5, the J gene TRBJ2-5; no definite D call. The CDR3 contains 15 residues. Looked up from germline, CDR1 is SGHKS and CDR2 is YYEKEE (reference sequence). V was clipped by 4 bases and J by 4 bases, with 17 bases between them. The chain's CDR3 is CASSRLDKVGETQYF. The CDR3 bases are TGTGCCAGCAGCCGACTTGATAAGGTGGGAGAGACCCAGTACTTC. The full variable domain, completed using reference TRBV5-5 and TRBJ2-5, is DAGVTQSPTHLIKTRGQQVTLRCSPISGHKSVSWYQQVLGQGPQFIFQYYEKEERGRGNFPDRFSARQFPNYSSELNVNALLLGDSALYLCASSRLDKVGETQYFGPGTRLLVL.

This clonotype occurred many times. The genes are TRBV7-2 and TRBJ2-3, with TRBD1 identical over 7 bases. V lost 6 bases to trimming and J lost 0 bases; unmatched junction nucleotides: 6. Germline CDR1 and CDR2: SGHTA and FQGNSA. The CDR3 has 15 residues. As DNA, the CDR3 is TGTGCCAGCAGACATCCGGGACAGAGCACAGATACGCAGTATTTT. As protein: CASRHPGQSTDTQYF.

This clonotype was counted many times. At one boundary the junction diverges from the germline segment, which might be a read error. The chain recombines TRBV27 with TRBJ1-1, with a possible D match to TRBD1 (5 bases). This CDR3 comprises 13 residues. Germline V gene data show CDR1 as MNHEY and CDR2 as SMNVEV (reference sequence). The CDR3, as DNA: TGCGCCAGCAGACCCCAGGGAAACACTGAAGCTTTCTTT. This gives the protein CASRPQGNTEAFF.